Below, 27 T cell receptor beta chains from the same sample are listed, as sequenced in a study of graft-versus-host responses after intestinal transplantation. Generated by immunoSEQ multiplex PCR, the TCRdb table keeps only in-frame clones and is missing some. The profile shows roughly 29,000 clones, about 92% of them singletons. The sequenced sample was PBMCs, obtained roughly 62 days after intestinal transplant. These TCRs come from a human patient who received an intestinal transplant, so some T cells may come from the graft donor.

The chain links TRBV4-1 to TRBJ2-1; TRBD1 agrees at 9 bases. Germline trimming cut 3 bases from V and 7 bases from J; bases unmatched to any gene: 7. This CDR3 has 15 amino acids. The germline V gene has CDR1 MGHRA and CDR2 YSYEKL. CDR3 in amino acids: CASSQGQGMGNEQFF. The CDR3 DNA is TGCGCCAGCAGCCAGGGACAGGGAATGGGAAATGAGCAGTTCTTC.

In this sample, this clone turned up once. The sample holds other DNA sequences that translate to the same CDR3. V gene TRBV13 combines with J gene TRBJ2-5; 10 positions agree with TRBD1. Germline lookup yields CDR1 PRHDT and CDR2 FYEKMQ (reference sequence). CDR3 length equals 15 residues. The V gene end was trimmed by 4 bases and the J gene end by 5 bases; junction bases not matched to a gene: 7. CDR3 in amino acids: CASSSWTGGGETQYF. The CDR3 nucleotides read TGTGCCAGCAGCTCTTGGACAGGGGGGGGCGAGACCCAGTACTTC.

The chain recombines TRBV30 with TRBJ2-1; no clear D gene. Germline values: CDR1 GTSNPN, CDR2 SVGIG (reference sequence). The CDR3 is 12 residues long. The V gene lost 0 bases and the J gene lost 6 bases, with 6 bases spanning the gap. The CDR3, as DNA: TGTGCCTGGAGTGTATTCGTCAATGAGCAGTTCTTC. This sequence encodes CAWSVFVNEQFF.

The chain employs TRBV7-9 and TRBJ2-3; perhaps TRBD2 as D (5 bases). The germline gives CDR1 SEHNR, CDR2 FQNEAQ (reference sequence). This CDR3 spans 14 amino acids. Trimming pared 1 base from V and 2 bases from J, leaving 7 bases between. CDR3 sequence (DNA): TGTGCCAGCAGCTTAGAACTAGTCACAGATACGCAGTATTTT. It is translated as CASSLELVTDTQYF.

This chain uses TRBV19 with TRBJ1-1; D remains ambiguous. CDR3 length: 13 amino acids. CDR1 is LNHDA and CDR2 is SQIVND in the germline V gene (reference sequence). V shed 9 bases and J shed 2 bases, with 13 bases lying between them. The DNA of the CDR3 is TGTGCCAGCGTGACTGGCGGTAACACTGAAGCTTTCTTT. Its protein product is CASVTGGNTEAFF.

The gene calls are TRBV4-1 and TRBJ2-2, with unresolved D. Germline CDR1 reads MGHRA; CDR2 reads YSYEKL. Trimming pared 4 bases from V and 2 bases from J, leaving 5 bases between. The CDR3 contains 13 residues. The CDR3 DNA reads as TGCGCCAGCAGCCTCTATAACACCGGGGAGCTGTTTTTT. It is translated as CASSLYNTGELFF.

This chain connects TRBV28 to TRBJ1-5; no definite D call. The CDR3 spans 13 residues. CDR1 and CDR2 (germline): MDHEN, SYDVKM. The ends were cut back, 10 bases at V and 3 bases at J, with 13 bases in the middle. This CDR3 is CATNDISNQPQHF. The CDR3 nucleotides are TGTGCCACCAACGACATTTCCAATCAGCCCCAGCATTTT.

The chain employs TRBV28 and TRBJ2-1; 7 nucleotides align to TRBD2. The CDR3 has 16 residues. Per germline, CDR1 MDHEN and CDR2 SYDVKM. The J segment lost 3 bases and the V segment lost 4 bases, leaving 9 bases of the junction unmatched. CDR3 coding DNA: TGTGCCAGCAGTTCCGCCCGGGACTACCTCTACAATGAGCAGTTCTTC. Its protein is CASSSARDYLYNEQFF.

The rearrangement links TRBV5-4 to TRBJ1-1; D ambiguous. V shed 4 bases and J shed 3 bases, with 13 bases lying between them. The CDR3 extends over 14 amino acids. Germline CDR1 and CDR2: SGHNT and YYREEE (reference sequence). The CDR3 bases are TGTGCCAGCAGCCAATCACAGTGGCACACTGAAGCTTTCTTT. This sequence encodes CASSQSQWHTEAFF.

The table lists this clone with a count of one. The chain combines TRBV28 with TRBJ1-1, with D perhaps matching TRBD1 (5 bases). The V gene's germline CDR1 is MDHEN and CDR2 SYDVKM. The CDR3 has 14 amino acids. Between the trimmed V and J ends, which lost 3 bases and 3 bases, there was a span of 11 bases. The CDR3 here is CASSFQGFYTEAFF. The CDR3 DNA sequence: TGTGCCAGCAGTTTCCAGGGTTTCTACACTGAAGCTTTCTTT. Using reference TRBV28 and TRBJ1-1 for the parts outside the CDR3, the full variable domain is DVKVTQSSRYLVKRTGEKVFLECVQDMDHENMFWYRQDPGLGLRLIYFSYDVKMKEKGDIPEGYSVSREKKERFSLILESASTNQTSMYLCASSFQGFYTEAFFGQGTRLTVV.

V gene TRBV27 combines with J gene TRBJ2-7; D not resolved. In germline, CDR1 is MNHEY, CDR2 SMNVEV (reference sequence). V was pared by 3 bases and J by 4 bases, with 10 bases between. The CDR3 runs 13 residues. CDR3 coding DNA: TGTGCCAGCAGTTTCCGACTCCCGTACGAGCAGTACTTC. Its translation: CASSFRLPYEQYF.

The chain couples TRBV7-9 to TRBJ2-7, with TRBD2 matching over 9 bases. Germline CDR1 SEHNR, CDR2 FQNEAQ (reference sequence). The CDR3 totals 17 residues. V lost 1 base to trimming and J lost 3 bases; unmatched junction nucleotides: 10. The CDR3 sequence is CASSLELAGGPIYEQYF. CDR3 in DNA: TGTGCCAGCAGCTTAGAACTAGCGGGCGGGCCGATCTACGAGCAGTACTTC.

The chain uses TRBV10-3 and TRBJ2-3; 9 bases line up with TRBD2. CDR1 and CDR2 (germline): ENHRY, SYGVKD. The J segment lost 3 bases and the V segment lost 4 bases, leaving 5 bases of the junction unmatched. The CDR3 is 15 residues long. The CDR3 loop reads CAISGAGGLTDTQYF. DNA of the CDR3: TGTGCCATCAGTGGAGCGGGAGGCCTGACAGATACGCAGTATTTT.

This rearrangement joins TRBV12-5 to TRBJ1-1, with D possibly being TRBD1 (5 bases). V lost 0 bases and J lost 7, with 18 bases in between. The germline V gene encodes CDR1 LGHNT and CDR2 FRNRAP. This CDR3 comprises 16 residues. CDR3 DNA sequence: TGTGCTAGTGGTTTGGTACCGTTTGCCGGGACTTATGAAGCTTTCTTT. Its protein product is CASGLVPFAGTYEAFF.

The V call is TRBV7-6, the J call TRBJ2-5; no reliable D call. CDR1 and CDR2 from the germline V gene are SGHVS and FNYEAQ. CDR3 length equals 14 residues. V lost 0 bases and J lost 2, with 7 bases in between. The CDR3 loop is CASSLARYQETQYF. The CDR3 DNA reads TGTGCCAGCAGCTTAGCGCGTTATCAAGAGACCCAGTACTTC.

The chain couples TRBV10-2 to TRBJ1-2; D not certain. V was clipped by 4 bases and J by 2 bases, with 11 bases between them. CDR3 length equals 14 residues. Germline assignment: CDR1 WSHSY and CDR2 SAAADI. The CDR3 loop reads CASSGEFGNYGYTF. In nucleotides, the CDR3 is TGCGCCAGCAGTGGGGAATTTGGCAACTATGGCTACACCTTC.

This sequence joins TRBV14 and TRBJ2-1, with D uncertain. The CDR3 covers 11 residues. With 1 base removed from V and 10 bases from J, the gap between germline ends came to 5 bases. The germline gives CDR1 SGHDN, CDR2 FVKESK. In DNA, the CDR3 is TGTGCCAGCAGCCAAGGACTCGAGCAGTTCTTC. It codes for CASSQGLEQFF.

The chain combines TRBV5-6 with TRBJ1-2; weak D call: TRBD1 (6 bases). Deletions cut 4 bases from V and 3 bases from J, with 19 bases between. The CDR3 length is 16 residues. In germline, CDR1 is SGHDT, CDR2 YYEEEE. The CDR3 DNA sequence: TGTGCCAGCAGCCCCTGGGGGCGGTACCAGGACTATGGCTACACCTTC. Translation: CASSPWGRYQDYGYTF.

The DNA for the CDR3 is TGTGCCAGCAGCTTAAAAGGTCTAGCGGGAGTACAGTTCTTC. The encoded protein is CASSLKGLAGVQFF. The rearrangement uses TRBV7-6 and TRBJ2-1; TRBD2 matches at 10 bases. With 2 bases clipped from V and 13 bases from J, the junction kept 8 bases outside the gene matches. Germline V lookup: CDR1 SGHVS, CDR2 FNYEAQ. This CDR3 contains 14 residues.

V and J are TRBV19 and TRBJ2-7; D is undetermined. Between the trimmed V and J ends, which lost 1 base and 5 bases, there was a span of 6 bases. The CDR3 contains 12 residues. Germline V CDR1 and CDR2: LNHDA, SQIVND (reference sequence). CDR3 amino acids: CASSIGGNEQYF. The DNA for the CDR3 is TGTGCCAGTAGTATAGGGGGAAACGAGCAGTACTTC.

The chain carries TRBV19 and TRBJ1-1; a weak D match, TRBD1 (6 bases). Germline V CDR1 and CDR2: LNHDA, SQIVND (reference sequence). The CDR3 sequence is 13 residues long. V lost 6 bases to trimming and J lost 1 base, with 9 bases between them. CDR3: CASSPTGNTEAFF. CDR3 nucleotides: TGTGCCAGTAGCCCGACAGGGAACACTGAAGCTTTCTTT. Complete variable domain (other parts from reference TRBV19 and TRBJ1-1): DGGITQSPKYLFRKEGQNVTLSCEQNLNHDAMYWYRQDPGQGLRLIYYSQIVNDFQKGDIAEGYSVSREKKESFPLTVTSAQKNPTAFYLCASSPTGNTEAFFGQGTRLTVV.

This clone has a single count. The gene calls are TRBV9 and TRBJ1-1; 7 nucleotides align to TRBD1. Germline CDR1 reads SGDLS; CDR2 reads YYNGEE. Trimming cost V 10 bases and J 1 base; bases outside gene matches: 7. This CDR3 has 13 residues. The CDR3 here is CADEDRANTEAFF. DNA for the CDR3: TGTGCCGACGAAGACAGGGCGAACACTGAAGCTTTCTTT.

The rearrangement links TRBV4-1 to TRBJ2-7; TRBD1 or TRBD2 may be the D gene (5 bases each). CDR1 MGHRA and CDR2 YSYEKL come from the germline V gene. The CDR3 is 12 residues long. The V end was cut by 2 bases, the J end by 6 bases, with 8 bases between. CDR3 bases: TGCGCCAGCAGCCAAACCGGGGCCGAGCAGTACTTC. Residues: CASSQTGAEQYF.

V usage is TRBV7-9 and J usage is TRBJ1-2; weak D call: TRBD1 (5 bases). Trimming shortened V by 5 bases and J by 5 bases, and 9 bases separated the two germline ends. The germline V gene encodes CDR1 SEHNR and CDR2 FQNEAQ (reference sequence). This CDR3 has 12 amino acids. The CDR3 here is CASSRDGYGYTF. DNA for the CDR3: TGTGCCAGCAGCAGGGACGGGTATGGCTACACCTTC.

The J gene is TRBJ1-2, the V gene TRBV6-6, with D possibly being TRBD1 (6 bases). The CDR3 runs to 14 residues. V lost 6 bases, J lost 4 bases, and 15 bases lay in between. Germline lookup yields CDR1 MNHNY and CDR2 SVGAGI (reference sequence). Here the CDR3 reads CASRRTAAGYGYTF. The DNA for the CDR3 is TGTGCCAGCAGACGGACAGCGGCGGGCTATGGCTACACCTTC.

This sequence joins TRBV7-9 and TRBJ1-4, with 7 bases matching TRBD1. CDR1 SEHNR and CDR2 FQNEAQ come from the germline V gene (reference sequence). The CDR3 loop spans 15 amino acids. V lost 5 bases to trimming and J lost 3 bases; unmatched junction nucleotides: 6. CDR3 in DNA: TGTGCCAGCAGCCCCCCGGGACAGCCTAATGAAAAACTGTTTTTT. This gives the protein CASSPPGQPNEKLFF.

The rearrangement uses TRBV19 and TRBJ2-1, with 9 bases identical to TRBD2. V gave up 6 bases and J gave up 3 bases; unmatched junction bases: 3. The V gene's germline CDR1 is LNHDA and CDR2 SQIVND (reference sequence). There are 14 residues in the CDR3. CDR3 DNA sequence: TGTGCCAGTAGGGGGACTAGCCTCTACAATGAGCAGTTCTTC. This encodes CASRGTSLYNEQFF.